This T cell receptor beta chain is drawn from a study of vaccination effects on CD4 cells after COVID-19 (dated by TCRdb to between 2021 and 2023). Background on the whole study: To identify antigen-specific CD4+ T cell clonotypes by their expansion, the ViraFEST assay first stimulated PBMC with viral peptide pools and then applied TCR sequencing. Each participant received two doses of an mRNA SARS-CoV-2 vaccine, either BNT162b2 or mRNA-1273. About 1.8 million PBMC per well were cultured with approximately 10 ug/ml peptides in IMDM containing about 5% human AB serum, 10 IU/ml IL-2 and gentamicin. In both COVID-19 convalescent patients and infection-naive vaccine recipients, the study compared SARS-CoV-2 spike-specific CD4+ TCR repertoires from before mRNA vaccination with those from after it. A total of ten to eleven COVID-19 convalescent patients and a handful of SARS-CoV-2-naive healthy vaccine recipients were included in the full study. Cultures from other donors in the study were sequenced with the Oncomine TCR Beta short-read assay on an Illumina iSeq 100.

Details on this clone: Its antigen is still unknown. No base-level quality is on record; no much larger clone is a single base apart.

On the study overall, not on this receptor specifically: Clones induced by infection and clones induced by vaccination both contracted markedly at late timepoints after vaccination, which fits with T cell responses waning over time. Among healthy vaccine recipients, nearly all vaccine-induced clones were SARS-CoV-2 mono-reactive, and only 1 of 255 was cross-reactive with common cold coronaviruses. The study was limited by a small number of convalescent patients and lacked early post-infection timepoints.

Library method: the immunoSEQ multiplex PCR assay. TCR beta CDR3 sequencing was performed on DNA from the cultured, isolated CD4+ T cells. As for the original processing: Non-productive TCR sequences were removed and reads were trimmed to the CDR3 region, keeping CDR3s of at least 7 amino acids. Antigen-specific clonotypes were identified with the MANAFEST web app by comparing expansion in peptide wells against reference cultures. For clones to be considered positive, expansion at FDR<0.05 versus reference and all other wells, an odds ratio above 5, and a frequency above 0.1% in two replicate wells were required. A clonotype was called cross-reactive if it was significantly expanded both in SARS-CoV-2 spike wells and in at least one common cold coronavirus spike condition. Using the stringdist R package, CDR3 similarity was measured by Levenshtein distance, and unrooted trees were constructed with ape in R 3.6.1. This is the immuneACCESS table as TCRdb keeps it, with only in-frame sequences that have V and J called. A part of the clones is gone; compared with another copy, unresolved V genes explain less than half, and the rest is unexplained. V and J calls and clone size are given by that table; D and trimming were obtained from the DNA. This sample lists under 40,000 clones; approximately 63% were detected once. The top ten hold over 3% of the sample.

V sheds 4 bases and J sheds 5 bases, leaving 11 bases between their ends. The CDR3 numbers 13 residues from cysteine through phenylalanine. The only DNA kept is the CDR3, 39 bases in frame from the first base. Based on the germline V gene (reference sequence), the CDR1 and CDR2 sequences are LNHDA and SQIVND. After more than nine days of culture, CD4+ T cells were isolated with the EasySep CD4+ T cell isolation kit. The absence of prior SARS-CoV-2 infection in healthy vaccine recipients was confirmed by negative nucleocapsid antibodies before and after vaccination. Half of the culture medium was replaced with fresh IL-2-containing medium on days 3 and 7. Unless otherwise noted, each peptide stimulation condition was cultured in triplicate wells. Using Ficoll-Paque Plus gradient centrifugation, PBMC were separated from whole blood and then either used fresh or cryopreserved at -140C. The QIAamp micro DNA kit was used to extract genomic DNA from the cultured CD4+ T cells.

This clonotype was sampled from a human donor who received a COVID-19 vaccine. The chain joins TRBV19 to TRBJ2-5, with the D gene not confidently named. The sequencing here drew on CD4+ T cells from PBMCs cultured without peptide, taken before COVID-19 vaccination. The DNA sequence follows: TGTGCCAGTAGTACCCACCATGGGGAGACCCAGTACTTC. This is translated as CASSTHHGETQYF.